This T cell receptor (beta chain) was identified during a study of cytomegalovirus exposure and HLA in healthy donors. The PCR had 60 Vbeta and 13 Jbeta primers. Clones were read by immunoSEQ multiplex PCR, and TCRdb kept only the in-frame ones, dropping some. The sample lists 100,000 to 120,000 clones; approximately 83% were seen once. Despite likely unrecorded immune exposures, the donors were nominally healthy at the time of sampling. In regard to this clone: Its antigen is undetermined.

Study-wide findings and caveats: Several V segments, TRBV6-2 and TRBV6-3 among them, could not be told apart and were dropped.

CDR1 SGHTA and CDR2 FQGTGA come from the germline V gene. The CDR3 runs to 15 residues. Trimming pared 2 bases from V and 4 bases from J, leaving 11 bases between. Sample: PBMCs. The V gene is TRBV7-3, the J gene TRBJ1-4; TRBD1 might be the D (6 bases). The origin of this receptor is a man aged 40-50 years in good health and CMV-seronegative. The CDR3 reads CASSLRGTRNEKLFF. DNA for the CDR3: TGTGCCAGCAGCTTACGTGGGACACGTAATGAAAAACTGTTTTTT.